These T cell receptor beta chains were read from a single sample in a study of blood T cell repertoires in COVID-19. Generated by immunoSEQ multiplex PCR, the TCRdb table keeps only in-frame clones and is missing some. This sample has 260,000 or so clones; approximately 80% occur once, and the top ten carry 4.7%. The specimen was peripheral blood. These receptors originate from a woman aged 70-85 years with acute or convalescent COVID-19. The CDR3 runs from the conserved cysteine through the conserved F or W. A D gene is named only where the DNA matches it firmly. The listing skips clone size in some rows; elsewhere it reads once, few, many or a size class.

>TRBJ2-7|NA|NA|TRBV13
CASSPSVGDPKQYF
TGTGCCAGCAGCCCATCCGTGGGAGACCCGAAGCAGTACTTC
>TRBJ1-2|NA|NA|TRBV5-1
CASSLAGTAGINGDYGYTF
TGCGCCAGCAGCTTGGCCGGTACGGCAGGGATCAATGGCGACTATGGCTACACCTTC
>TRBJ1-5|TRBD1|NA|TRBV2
CATSTGGNQPQHF
TGTGCCACCTCCACAGGGGGCAATCAGCCCCAGCATTTT
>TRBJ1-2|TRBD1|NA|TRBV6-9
CATPGPASTGGEGYGYTF
TGTGCCACCCCAGGCCCAGCCTCTACAGGGGGCGAAGGCTATGGCTACACCTTC
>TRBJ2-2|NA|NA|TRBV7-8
CASSSGTNPSGELFF
TGTGCCAGCAGCTCCGGGACAAACCCTTCGGGGGAGCTGTTTTTT
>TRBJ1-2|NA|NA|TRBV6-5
CASTTRNYGYTF
TGTGCCAGCACCACAAGAAACTATGGCTACACCTTC
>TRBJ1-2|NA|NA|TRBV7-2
CASSTLNSPYTF
TGTGCCAGCAGCACGTTGAACAGCCCCTACACCTTC
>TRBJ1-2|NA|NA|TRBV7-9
CASSPAASYGYTF
TGTGCCAGCAGCCCCGCGGCAAGCTATGGCTACACCTTC
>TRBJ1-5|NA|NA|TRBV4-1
CASSQPAGANQPQHF
TGCGCCAGCAGCCAACCGGCAGGGGCCAATCAGCCCCAGCATTTT
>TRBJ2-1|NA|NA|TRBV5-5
CASSFLAGREQFF
TGTGCCAGCAGCTTCCTGGCGGGGAGGGAGCAGTTCTTC
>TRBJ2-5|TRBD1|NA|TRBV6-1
CASSLTGGRETQYF
TGTGCCAGCAGCCTAACAGGGGGCCGTGAGACCCAGTACTTC
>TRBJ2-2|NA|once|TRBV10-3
CAISDSGHNTGELFF
TGTGCCATCAGTGATTCGGGACACAACACCGGGGAGCTGTTTTTT
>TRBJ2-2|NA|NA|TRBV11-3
CASSLSRGINTGELFF
TGTGCCAGCAGCTTATCTCGGGGGATTAACACCGGGGAGCTGTTTTTT
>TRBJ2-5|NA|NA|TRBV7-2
CASSLGVGETQYF
TGTGCCAGCAGCTTAGGAGTCGGGGAGACCCAGTACTTC
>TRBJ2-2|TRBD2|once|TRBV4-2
CASSQDLAGAYTGELFF
TGTGCCAGCAGCCAAGATCTAGCGGGGGCCTACACCGGGGAGCTGTTTTTT
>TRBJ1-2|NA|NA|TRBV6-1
CASSESANYGYTF
TGTGCCAGCAGTGAATCAGCGAACTATGGCTACACCTTC
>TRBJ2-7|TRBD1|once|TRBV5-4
CASSHRQGDYEQYF
TGTGCCAGCAGCCACAGACAGGGAGACTACGAGCAGTACTTC
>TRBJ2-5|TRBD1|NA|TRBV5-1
CASSRDSLQETQYF
TGCGCCAGCAGCAGGGACAGCCTACAAGAGACCCAGTACTTC
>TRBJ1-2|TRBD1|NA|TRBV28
CASSRPGQPKASYGYTF
TGTGCCAGCAGTCGCCCGGGACAGCCTAAAGCTAGTTATGGCTACACCTTC
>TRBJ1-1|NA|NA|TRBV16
CASSHARQVSEAFF
TGTGCCAGCAGCCATGCCCGACAGGTCTCTGAAGCTTTCTTT
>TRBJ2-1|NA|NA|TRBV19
CASSILEGDEQFF
TGTGCCAGTAGTATATTGGAAGGGGATGAGCAGTTCTTC
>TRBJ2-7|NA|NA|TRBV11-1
CASSSSSGGEQYF
TGTGCCAGCAGCTCGTCCTCGGGTGGCGAGCAGTACTTC
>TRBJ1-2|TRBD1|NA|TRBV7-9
CASSSGQGVGYTF
TGTGCCAGCAGCTCCGGACAGGGGGTTGGCTACACCTTC
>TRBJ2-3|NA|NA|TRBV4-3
CASSQDILGAGVGTQYF
TGCGCCAGCAGCCAAGATATTCTCGGGGCAGGGGTAGGTACGCAGTATTTT
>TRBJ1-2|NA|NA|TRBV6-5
CASKTQDRANYGYTF
TGTGCCAGCAAAACACAGGACAGAGCGAACTATGGCTACACCTTC
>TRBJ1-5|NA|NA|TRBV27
CASSLSGGNQPQHF
TGTGCCAGCAGTTTATCCGGGGGCAATCAGCCCCAGCATTTT
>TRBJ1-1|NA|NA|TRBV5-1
CASSTTVNTEAFF
TGCGCCAGCAGCACGACAGTGAACACTGAAGCTTTCTTT
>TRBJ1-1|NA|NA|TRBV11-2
CASSASRGNTEAFF
TGTGCCAGCAGCGCCTCGCGAGGGAACACTGAAGCTTTCTTT
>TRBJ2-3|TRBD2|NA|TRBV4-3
CASSQLSGTSGGLTPSTDTQYF
TGCGCCAGCAGCCAACTCTCCGGGACTAGCGGGGGGCTGACCCCTAGCACAGATACGCAGTATTTT
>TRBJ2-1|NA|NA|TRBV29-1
CSVPHRYNEQFF
TGCAGCGTACCGCACAGGTACAATGAGCAGTTCTTC
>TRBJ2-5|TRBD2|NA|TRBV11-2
CASSLEGPSGGAKTQYF
TGTGCCAGCAGCTTAGAGGGTCCTAGCGGGGGGGCAAAGACCCAGTACTTC
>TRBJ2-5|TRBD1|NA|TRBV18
CASSRYGTGGLETQYF
TGTGCCAGCTCACGTTACGGGACAGGGGGCTTGGAGACCCAGTACTTC
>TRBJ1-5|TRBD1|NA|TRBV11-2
CASSRDRDMPQHF
TGTGCCAGCAGCCGGGACAGGGATATGCCCCAGCATTTT
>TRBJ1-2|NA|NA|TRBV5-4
CASSDTGISGYTF
TGTGCCAGCAGCGATACAGGGATTTCTGGCTACACCTTC
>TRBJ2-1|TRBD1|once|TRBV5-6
CASSSDRGKTYNEQFF
TGTGCCAGCAGCTCGGACAGGGGAAAGACCTACAATGAGCAGTTCTTC
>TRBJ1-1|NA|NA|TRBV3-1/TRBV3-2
CASSQDLGSEAFF
TGTGCCAGCAGCCAAGATTTGGGCTCTGAAGCTTTCTTT
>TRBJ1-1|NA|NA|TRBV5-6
CASSPRSILNTEAFF
TGTGCCAGCAGCCCTCGGTCTATTTTGAACACTGAAGCTTTCTTT
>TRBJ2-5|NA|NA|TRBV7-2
CASSSEWTQYF
TGTGCCAGCAGCTCAGAATGGACCCAGTACTTC
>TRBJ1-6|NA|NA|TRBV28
CASSSSYNSPLHF
TGTGCCAGCAGCAGCTCCTATAATTCACCCCTCCACTTT
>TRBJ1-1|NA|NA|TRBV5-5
CASSQGGGEAFF
TGTGCCAGCAGCCAGGGAGGGGGAGAAGCTTTCTTT
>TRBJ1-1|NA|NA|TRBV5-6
CASSFVSNTEAFF
TGTGCCAGCAGCTTTGTATCTAACACTGAAGCTTTCTTT
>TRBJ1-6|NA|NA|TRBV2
CASSGERRIYNSPLHF
TGTGCCAGCAGTGGAGAAAGGAGAATCTATAATTCACCCCTCCACTTT
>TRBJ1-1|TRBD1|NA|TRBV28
CASSSGQVGAFF
TGTGCCAGCAGTTCAGGACAGGTGGGTGCTTTCTTT
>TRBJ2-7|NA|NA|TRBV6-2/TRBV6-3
CASSYPKSHGDNSYEQYF
TGTGCCAGCAGTTACCCGAAATCCCACGGGGACAACTCCTACGAGCAGTACTTC
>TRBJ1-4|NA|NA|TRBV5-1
CASRGGSNEKLFF
TGCGCCAGCAGAGGAGGGTCTAATGAAAAACTGTTTTTT
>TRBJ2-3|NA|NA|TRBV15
CATSRETRMADTQYF
TGTGCCACCAGCAGAGAGACACGGATGGCAGATACGCAGTATTTT
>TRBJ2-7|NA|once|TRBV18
CASSPSVGGEQYF
TGTGCCAGCTCACCATCTGTGGGGGGCGAGCAGTACTTC
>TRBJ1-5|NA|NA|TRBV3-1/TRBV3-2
CASGKSGQPQHF
TGTGCCAGCGGGAAAAGCGGGCAGCCCCAGCATTTT
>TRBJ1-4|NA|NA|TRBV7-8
CASSLAMGAGNEKLFF
TGTGCCAGCAGCTTAGCAATGGGGGCGGGTAATGAAAAACTGTTTTTT
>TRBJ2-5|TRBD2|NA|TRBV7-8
CASSLADIRGGWETQYF
TGTGCCAGCAGCTTAGCCGACATACGGGGGGGCTGGGAGACCCAGTACTTC
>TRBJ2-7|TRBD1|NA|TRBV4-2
CASSQGTGVSYEQYF
TGTGCCAGCAGCCAAGGGACAGGGGTTTCCTACGAGCAGTACTTC
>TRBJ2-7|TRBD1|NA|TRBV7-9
CATDRDSFYEQYF
TGTGCCACCGACCGGGACAGCTTCTACGAGCAGTACTTC
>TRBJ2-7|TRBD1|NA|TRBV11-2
CASSYTGGSYEQYF
TGTGCCAGCAGCTATACAGGGGGCAGCTACGAGCAGTACTTC
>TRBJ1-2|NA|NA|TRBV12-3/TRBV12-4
CASSYRESYGYTF
TGTGCCAGCAGTTACAGGGAGAGCTATGGCTACACCTTC
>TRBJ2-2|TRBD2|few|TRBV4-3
CASSLGLAGGPNTGELFF
TGCGCCAGCAGCCTCGGACTAGCGGGGGGGCCAAACACCGGGGAGCTGTTTTTT
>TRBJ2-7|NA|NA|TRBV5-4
CASSPTDTTSYEQYF
TGTGCCAGCAGCCCAACAGATACAACCTCCTACGAGCAGTACTTC
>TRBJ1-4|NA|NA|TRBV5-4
CASSPSGGRENEKLFF
TGTGCCAGCAGCCCCTCGGGGGGCAGGGAAAATGAAAAACTGTTTTTT
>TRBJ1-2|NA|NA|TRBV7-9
CASSPGTGYTF
TGTGCCAGCAGCCCGGGGACAGGCTACACCTTC
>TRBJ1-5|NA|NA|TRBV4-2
CASSQAGSGQPQHF
TGTGCCAGCAGCCAAGCAGGGTCGGGTCAGCCCCAGCATTTT